These T cell receptor beta chains were read from a single sample in a study of human T cells and chemical hapten exposure. A single record per CDR3 protein comes from TCRdb applying MiXCR to the RACE reads. This table holds about 300,000 distinct CDR3 sequences, about 5.4% found once. Sequencing used whole blood, obtained in connection with sensitization to the hapten diphenylcyclopropenone (DPC). These receptors were collected from a woman under 30 with alopecia areata. Some clones in this sample may be carry-over from other donors' samples. CDR3s include the opening cysteine and the closing phenylalanine or tryptophan. A D gene is named only where the DNA matches it firmly. Clone size is stated in some rows and not others, as once, few, many or a class when expanded.

j_gene | v_gene | d_gene | abundance | CDR3aa | CDR3nt
TRBJ2-6 | TRBV27 | . | . | CASSSITSSGANVLTF | TGTGCCAGCAGTTCTATAACCTCCTCTGGGGCCAACGTCCTGACTTTC
TRBJ1-1 | TRBV29-1 | TRBD1 | many | CSAVPTGAEAFF | TGCAGCGCGGTACCTACAGGGGCTGAAGCTTTCTTT
TRBJ2-7 | TRBV28 | TRBD1 | many | CASSSPQWTGRHEQYF | TGTGCCAGCAGTTCGCCCCAGTGGACAGGGCGCCACGAGCAGTACTTC
TRBJ1-6 | TRBV2 | TRBD1 | . | CASSEAEGQDPEWRSPLHF | TGTGCCAGCAGTGAAGCTGAGGGACAGGATCCGGAATGGCGTTCACCCCTCCACTTT
TRBJ2-7 | TRBV28 | . | . | CASISLPSPYEQYF | TGTGCCAGCATTTCCCTTCCCAGCCCCTACGAGCAGTACTTC
TRBJ1-6 | TRBV28 | . | . | CASSSRLSSYNSPLHF | TGTGCCAGCAGTTCGAGACTTAGCTCCTATAATTCACCCCTCCACTTT
TRBJ2-1 | TRBV6-5 | . | few | CASSYSGAWREFF | TGTGCCAGCAGTTACTCTGGCGCTTGGCGAGAGTTCTTC
TRBJ2-1 | TRBV7-6 | . | few | CASSPSEYSYNEQFF | TGTGCCAGCAGCCCCTCGGAGTACTCCTACAATGAGCAGTTCTTC
TRBJ2-2 | TRBV27 | TRBD1 | . | CANHTGTGNTGELFF | TGTGCCAACCATACGGGGACAGGGAACACCGGGGAGCTGTTTTTT
TRBJ1-3 | TRBV5-1 | . | . | CASSPDGFSGNTIYF | TGCGCCAGCAGCCCAGACGGATTCTCTGGAAACACCATATATTTT
TRBJ1-1 | TRBV28 | TRBD1 | . | CATNAPGQLMNTEAFF | TGTGCCACGAATGCGCCGGGACAGCTTATGAACACTGAAGCTTTCTTT
TRBJ1-4 | TRBV27 | . | few | CASMSFNSHEKLFF | TGTGCCAGCATGAGTTTTAACAGCCATGAAAAACTGTTTTTT
TRBJ1-1 | TRBV14 | . | . | CASSQSRVTEAFF | TGTGCCAGCAGCCAATCCAGGGTAACTGAAGCTTTCTTT
TRBJ1-1 | TRBV2 | TRBD1 | few | CASSAGQGAVFF | TGTGCCAGCAGTGCGGGACAGGGGGCGGTTTTCTTT
TRBJ1-2 | TRBV11-1 | . | few | CASSRRTVDGYTF | TGTGCCAGCAGCAGGAGGACAGTCGATGGCTACACCTTC
TRBJ1-4 | TRBV6-2/TRBV6-3 | . | many | CASSPKDTNEKLFF | TGTGCCAGCAGCCCCAAAGACACGAATGAAAAACTGTTTTTT
TRBJ2-3 | TRBV6-5 | . | few | CASRQRSTDTQYF | TGTGCCAGCAGGCAGCGGAGCACAGATACGCAGTATTTT
TRBJ1-1 | TRBV10-3 | TRBD1 | few | CAIRPHYDRDTEAFF | TGTGCCATCAGACCACACTACGACAGGGACACTGAAGCTTTCTTT
TRBJ2-1 | TRBV7-2 | . | few | CASSEEVSYNEQFF | TGTGCCAGCAGCGAAGAGGTATCCTACAATGAGCAGTTCTTC
TRBJ2-2 | TRBV9 | . | many | CASSVAVTGELFF | TGTGCCAGCAGCGTAGCGGTCACCGGGGAGCTGTTTTTT
TRBJ2-7 | TRBV20-1 | . | many | CSARDPLAPQPGEQYF | TGCAGTGCTAGAGATCCACTAGCTCCCCAACCAGGAGAGCAGTACTTC
TRBJ2-3 | TRBV20-1 | . | . | CSARAPQRPSTDTQYF | TGCAGTGCTAGAGCTCCACAGCGTCCGAGCACAGATACGCAGTATTTT
TRBJ2-2 | TRBV7-9 | . | . | CASSRSLGQNTGELFF | TGTGCCAGCAGCCGTTCCCTGGGACAGAACACCGGGGAGCTGTTTTTT
TRBJ2-1 | TRBV4-1 | . | many | CASSQVLGEYEQFF | TGCGCCAGCAGCCAAGTACTCGGGGAGTATGAGCAGTTCTTC
TRBJ2-3 | TRBV7-8 | TRBD2 | few | CASSLDSGGAFTDTQYF | TGTGCCAGCAGCTTAGACAGCGGGGGGGCCTTTACAGATACGCAGTATTTT
TRBJ2-3 | TRBV15 | . | few | CATSSQDLIGGTQYF | TGTGCCACCAGCAGTCAGGACCTCATCGGGGGTACGCAGTATTTT
TRBJ1-1 | TRBV5-1 | . | few | CASSTAGSRVTEAFF | TGCGCCAGCAGCACAGCGGGATCCCGGGTAACTGAAGCTTTCTTT
TRBJ2-5 | TRBV13 | . | many | CASSFLVGSKGNQETQYF | TGTGCCAGCAGCTTCCTAGTGGGGTCCAAGGGGAATCAAGAGACCCAGTACTTC
TRBJ1-1 | TRBV9 | TRBD1 | . | CASSAAGQAYTEAFF | TGTGCCAGCAGCGCAGCCGGACAGGCCTACACTGAAGCTTTCTTT
TRBJ2-4 | TRBV7-3 | . | few | CASSVQASGAKNIQYF | TGTGCCAGCAGCGTACAAGCCTCAGGGGCCAAAAACATTCAGTACTTC
TRBJ2-7 | TRBV7-6 | . | many | CASSLTDNYEQYF | TGTGCCAGCAGCTTAACCGACAACTACGAGCAGTACTTC
TRBJ2-5 | TRBV3-1 | . | many | CASSRIPGRQKETQYF | TGTGCCAGCAGCCGAATACCGGGACGTCAGAAAGAGACCCAGTACTTC
TRBJ2-1 | TRBV6-1 | TRBD2 | . | CASSEDGGAYNEQFF | TGTGCCAGCAGTGAAGACGGGGGGGCCTACAATGAGCAGTTCTTC
TRBJ2-2 | TRBV14 | . | many | CASSQAQGTGELFF | TGTGCCAGCAGCCAAGCTCAGGGAACCGGGGAGCTGTTTTTT
TRBJ2-7 | TRBV7-9 | TRBD2 | many | CASSSLSSSGGPPYEQYF | TGTGCCAGCAGCTCCCTAAGCTCTAGCGGGGGGCCTCCCTACGAGCAGTACTTC
TRBJ2-1 | TRBV12-5 | . | . | CASGGGPMDEQFF | TGTGCTAGTGGTGGGGGCCCGATGGATGAGCAGTTCTTC
TRBJ2-3 | TRBV3-1 | TRBD1 | few | CASSPYGQGTDTQYF | TGTGCCAGCAGCCCTTATGGACAGGGCACAGATACGCAGTATTTT
TRBJ1-2 | TRBV5-1 | . | many | CASSVDSEYGYTF | TGCGCCAGCAGCGTCGACAGTGAATATGGCTACACCTTC
TRBJ2-3 | TRBV3-1 | TRBD2 | many | CASSPLAGMDNTQYF | TGTGCCAGCAGCCCTTTAGCGGGGATGGATAATACGCAGTATTTT
TRBJ1-5 | TRBV20-1 | TRBD1 | many | CSARGNTGGNQPQHF | TGCAGTGCTAGGGGAAACACAGGGGGCAATCAGCCCCAGCATTTT
TRBJ1-2 | TRBV3-1 | TRBD1 | few | CASSQGPGQGSANYGYTF | TGTGCCAGCAGCCAAGGTCCGGGACAGGGGTCGGCTAACTATGGCTACACCTTC
TRBJ1-2 | TRBV4-1 | . | few | CASSQDPGFVYGYTF | TGCGCCAGCAGCCAAGATCCAGGGTTCGTATATGGCTACACCTTC
TRBJ2-3 | TRBV10-3 | . | many | CAISDITASSGTSTDTQYF | TGTGCCATCAGTGACATCACGGCTTCCTCTGGGACTAGCACAGATACGCAGTATTTT
TRBJ1-4 | TRBV2 | TRBD1 | many | CASTDRGATNEKLFF | TGTGCCAGCACCGACAGGGGAGCAACTAATGAAAAACTGTTTTTT
TRBJ2-7 | TRBV6-5 | TRBD1 | . | CASSYATGILYEQYF | TGTGCCAGCAGTTACGCGACAGGGATCCTCTACGAGCAGTACTTC
TRBJ1-2 | TRBV6-5 | . | many | CASTTGDTSQPSSGYTF | TGTGCCAGCACCACTGGGGACACCTCTCAACCATCGTCCGGCTACACCTTC
TRBJ2-1 | TRBV5-6 | . | . | CASSLQLMAGSPYNEQFF | TGTGCCAGCAGCTTGCAACTCATGGCGGGGAGCCCCTACAATGAGCAGTTCTTC
TRBJ2-3 | TRBV20-1 | . | few | CSARYADTQYF | TGCAGTGCTAGATACGCAGATACGCAGTATTTT
TRBJ1-1 | TRBV7-2 | . | few | CASSLAPRRDTEAFF | TGTGCCAGCAGCTTAGCACCCCGCAGAGACACTGAAGCTTTCTTT
TRBJ2-6 | TRBV3-1 | TRBD1 | many | CASSELTGKQSGANVLTF | TGTGCCAGCAGCGAGTTGACAGGGAAGCAGTCTGGGGCCAACGTCCTGACTTTC
TRBJ2-2 | TRBV12-3/TRBV12-4 | . | . | CASRDTSLNTGELFF | TGTGCCAGCAGGGACACCAGTTTGAACACCGGGGAGCTGTTTTTT